Shown below are 13 T cell receptor beta chains from a single sample sequenced in a study of blood T cell repertoires in COVID-19. Here immunoSEQ multiplex PCR was the method, and the copy in TCRdb shows in-frame clones only, minus some. This sample has roughly 100,000 clones; roughly four fifths occur once, and the top ten carry about 16%. Sample: peripheral blood. The receptors originated from a woman over 75 with acute or convalescent COVID-19.

The rearrangement uses TRBV11-2 and TRBJ1-3; the D gene is possibly TRBD1 (5 bases). V was shortened by 4 bases and J by 1 base, with 11 bases between the two germline ends. Per germline, CDR1 SGHAT and CDR2 FQNNGV. This CDR3 has 15 residues. In nucleotides, the CDR3 is TGTGCCAGCAGCTGGGGCCCGGAGTCTGGAAACACCATATATTTT. It specifies CASSWGPESGNTIYF.

The chain joins TRBV7-2 to TRBJ1-1; 11 bases line up with TRBD1. Germline V gene sequence: CDR1 SGHTA, CDR2 FQGNSA. The CDR3 spans 15 residues. Trimming cost V 4 bases and J 6 bases; bases outside gene matches: 7. The CDR3 DNA reads as TGTGCCAGCAGCTCCAGGGACAGGGGGTTCCCTGAAGCTTTCTTT. Protein product: CASSSRDRGFPEAFF.

This clone has a single count. This chain uses TRBV5-5 with TRBJ1-3, with 9 bases matching TRBD1. The CDR3 totals 15 residues. Germline-derived CDR1 and CDR2 are SGHKS and YYEKEE (reference sequence). V lost 4 bases and J lost 5; bases outside the gene matches: 7. In DNA, the CDR3 is TGTGCCAGCAGCGGTGCGGGACAGGGCCGAAACACCATATATTTT. It codes for CASSGAGQGRNTIYF. Using reference TRBV5-5 and TRBJ1-3 for the parts outside the CDR3, the full variable domain is DAGVTQSPTHLIKTRGQQVTLRCSPISGHKSVSWYQQVLGQGPQFIFQYYEKEERGRGNFPDRFSARQFPNYSSELNVNALLLGDSALYLCASSGAGQGRNTIYFGEGSWLTVV.

The chain employs TRBV6-5 and TRBJ2-7; tentatively, D is TRBD1 (5 bases). Looked up from germline, CDR1 is MNHEY and CDR2 is SVGAGI. CDR3 length equals 15 residues. Trimming took 4 bases from V and 2 from J, leaving 15 bases between them. This chain's CDR3 is CASSSRQGFPYEQYV. The CDR3 nucleotides read TGTGCCAGCAGTTCCCGGCAGGGCTTCCCCTACGAGCAGTACGTC.

The V call is TRBV4-1, the J call TRBJ1-5; D ambiguous. Trimming removed 1 base at V and 1 base at J, with 11 bases between. CDR3 length: 16 amino acids. Germline lookup yields CDR1 MGHRA and CDR2 YSYEKL. The CDR3 reads CASSQVGRMSNQPQHF. In DNA, the CDR3 is TGCGCCAGCAGCCAAGTCGGCAGGATGAGCAATCAGCCCCAGCATTTT.

This sequence joins TRBV29-1 and TRBJ2-1; a possible D gene is TRBD2 (6 bases). Germline CDR1 reads SQVTM; CDR2 reads ANQGSEA. The CDR3 loop spans 12 amino acids. V lost 6 bases to trimming and J lost 4 bases, with 10 bases between them. This CDR3 reads CSVGDFYNEQFF. As DNA, the CDR3 is TGCAGCGTGGGGGACTTTTACAATGAGCAGTTCTTC.

This chain joins TRBV30 and TRBJ1-3; D not certain. This CDR3 is built from 13 residues. V lost 6 bases, J lost 0 bases, and 9 bases lay in between. Germline-derived CDR1 and CDR2 are GTSNPN and SVGIG (reference sequence). The DNA of the CDR3 is TGTGCCTGCTTTCAGGCCTCTGGAAACACCATATATTTT. Protein sequence: CACFQASGNTIYF.

The chain is built from TRBV5-4 and TRBJ2-7; D possibly corresponds to TRBD2 (5 bases). CDR1 and CDR2 (germline): SGHNT, YYREEE (reference sequence). The CDR3 spans 15 residues. Trimming shortened V by 4 bases and J by 2 bases, and 16 bases separated the two germline ends. CDR3 DNA: TGTGCCAGCAGCCGCTCATGGGAGTCCCCCTACGAGCAGTACTTC. Residues: CASSRSWESPYEQYF. The whole variable domain, remainder taken from reference TRBV5-4 and TRBJ2-7, is ETGVTQSPTHLIKTRGQQVTLRCSSQSGHNTVSWYQQALGQGPQFIFQYYREEENGRGNFPPRFSGLQFPNYSSELNVNALELDDSALYLCASSRSWESPYEQYFGPGTRLTVT.

J is TRBJ1-2 and V is TRBV6-6, with D hard to call. Trimming pared 3 bases from V and 8 bases from J, leaving 16 bases between. The CDR3 sequence is 14 residues long. Looked up from germline, CDR1 is MNHNY and CDR2 is SVGAGI (reference sequence). CDR3 coding DNA: TGTGCCAGCAGTTATACGGCCGGGGATGTCGGCTACACCTTC. Its protein is CASSYTAGDVGYTF.

In this sample, this clone turned up once. This chain joins TRBV28 and TRBJ2-7; 7 nucleotides match TRBD2. The CDR3 extends over 15 amino acids. After removal of 3 bases from V and 1 base from J, the junction contained 6 bases not matched to a gene. Germline V gene data show CDR1 as MDHEN and CDR2 as SYDVKM. CDR3 bases: TGTGCCAGCAGTTTTGGGAGCGGGATATCCTACGAGCAGTACTTC. Its translation: CASSFGSGISYEQYF.

This clone was seen a handful of times. This rearrangement joins TRBV3-1 (or the pseudogene TRBV3-2) to TRBJ2-2; D is possibly TRBD2 (5 bases). CDR3 length: 16 amino acids. V was trimmed by 0 bases and J by 5 bases, leaving 13 bases between them. Germline CDR1 LGHDT, CDR2 YNNKEL (reference sequence). The CDR3 spells CASSQEERARTGELFF. The DNA for the CDR3 is TGTGCCAGCAGCCAAGAAGAGAGGGCCCGAACCGGGGAGCTGTTTTTT.

The chain employs TRBV3-1 (or the pseudogene TRBV3-2) and TRBJ2-5; possible D gene TRBD2, 7 bases. Germline V lookup: CDR1 LGHDT, CDR2 YNNKEL (reference sequence). This CDR3 spans 13 amino acids. Between the trimmed V and J ends, which lost 2 bases and 5 bases, there was a span of 9 bases. CDR3 region: CASSQRGGETQYF. As DNA, the CDR3 is TGTGCCAGCAGCCAAAGGGGGGGGGAGACCCAGTACTTC.

This clone has a handful of counts. This chain connects TRBV2 to TRBJ2-7; 7 bases map to TRBD1. V gave up 3 bases and J gave up 4 bases; unmatched junction bases: 0. Germline CDR1 SNHLY, CDR2 FYNNEI. This CDR3 has 12 residues. CDR3 DNA: TGTGCCAGCAGTGACAGGGGGTACGAGCAGTACGTC. It is translated as CASSDRGYEQYV.